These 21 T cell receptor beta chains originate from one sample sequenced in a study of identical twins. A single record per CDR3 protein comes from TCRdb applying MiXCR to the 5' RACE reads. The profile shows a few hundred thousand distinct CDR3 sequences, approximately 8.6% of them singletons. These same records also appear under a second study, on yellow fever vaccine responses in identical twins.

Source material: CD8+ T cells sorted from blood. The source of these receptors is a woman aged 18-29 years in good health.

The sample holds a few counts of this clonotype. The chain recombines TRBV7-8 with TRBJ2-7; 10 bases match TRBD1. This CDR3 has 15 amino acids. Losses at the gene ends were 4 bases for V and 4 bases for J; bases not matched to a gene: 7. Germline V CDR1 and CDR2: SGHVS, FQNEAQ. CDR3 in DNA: TGTGCCAGCAGCTCCACGACAGGGGGCGTTTACGAGCAGTACTTC. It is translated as CASSSTTGGVYEQYF.

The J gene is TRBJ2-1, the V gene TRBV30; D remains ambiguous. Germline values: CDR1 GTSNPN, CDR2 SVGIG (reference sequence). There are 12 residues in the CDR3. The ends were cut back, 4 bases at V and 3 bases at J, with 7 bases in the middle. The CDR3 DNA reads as TGTGCCTGGACGGTGGGCTACAATGAGCAGTTCTTC. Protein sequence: CAWTVGYNEQFF.

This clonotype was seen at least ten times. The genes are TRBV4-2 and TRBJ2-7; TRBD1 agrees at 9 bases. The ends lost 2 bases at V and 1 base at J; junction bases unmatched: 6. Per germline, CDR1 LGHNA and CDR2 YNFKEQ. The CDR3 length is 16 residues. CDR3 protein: CASSQKGGTGSYEQYF. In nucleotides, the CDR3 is TGTGCCAGCAGCCAAAAAGGCGGGACAGGGTCCTACGAGCAGTACTTC.

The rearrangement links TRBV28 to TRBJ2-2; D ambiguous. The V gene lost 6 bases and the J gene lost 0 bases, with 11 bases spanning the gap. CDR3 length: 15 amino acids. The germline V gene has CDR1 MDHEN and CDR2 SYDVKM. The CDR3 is CASSHRRTNTGELFF. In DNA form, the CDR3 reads TGTGCCAGCAGCCACCGTCGGACGAACACCGGGGAGCTGTTTTTT.

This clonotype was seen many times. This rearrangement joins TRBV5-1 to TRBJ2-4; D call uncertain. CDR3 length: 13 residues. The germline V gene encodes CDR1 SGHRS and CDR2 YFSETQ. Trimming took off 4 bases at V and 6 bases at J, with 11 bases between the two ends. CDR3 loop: CASSGKDLNIQYF. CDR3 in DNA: TGCGCCAGCAGCGGGAAAGACCTAAACATTCAGTACTTC.

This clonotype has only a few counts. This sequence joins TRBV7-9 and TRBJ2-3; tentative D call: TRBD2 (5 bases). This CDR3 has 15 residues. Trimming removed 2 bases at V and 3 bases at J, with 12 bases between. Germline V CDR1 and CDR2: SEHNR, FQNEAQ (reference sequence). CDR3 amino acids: CASSLRGAQTDTQYF. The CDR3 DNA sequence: TGTGCCAGCAGCTTACGGGGTGCGCAGACAGATACGCAGTATTTT.

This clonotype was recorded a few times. The CDR3 nucleotides read TGCAGCGCTGTAGGAGGGGACATCTCCTACAATGAGCAGTTCTTC. It codes for CSAVGGDISYNEQFF. The chain has TRBV29-1 and TRBJ2-1; D possibly uses TRBD1 or TRBD2 (6 bases each). Germline V gene lookup returns CDR1 SQVTM and CDR2 ANQGSEA. Trimming cost V 7 bases and J 0 bases, with 16 bases left between them. The CDR3 covers 15 residues.

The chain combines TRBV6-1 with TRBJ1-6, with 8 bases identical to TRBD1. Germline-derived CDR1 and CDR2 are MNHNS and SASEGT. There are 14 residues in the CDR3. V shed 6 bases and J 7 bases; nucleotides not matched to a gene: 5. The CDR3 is CASSLTGANSPLHF. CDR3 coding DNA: TGTGCCAGCAGCTTGACAGGGGCGAATTCACCCCTCCACTTT.

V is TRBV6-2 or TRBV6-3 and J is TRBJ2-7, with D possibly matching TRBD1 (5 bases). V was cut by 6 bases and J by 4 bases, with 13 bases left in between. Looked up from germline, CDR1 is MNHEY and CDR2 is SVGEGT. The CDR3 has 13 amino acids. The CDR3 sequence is CASSQQAEYEQYF. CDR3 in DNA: TGTGCCAGCAGCCAACAGGCGGAATACGAGCAGTACTTC.

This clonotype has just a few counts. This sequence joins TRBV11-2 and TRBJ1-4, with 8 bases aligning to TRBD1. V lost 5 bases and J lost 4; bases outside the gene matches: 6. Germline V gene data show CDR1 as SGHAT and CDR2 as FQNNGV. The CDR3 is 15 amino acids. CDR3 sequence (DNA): TGTGCCAGCAGCAAACCGGGACAGGTTAATGAAAAACTGTTTTTT. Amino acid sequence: CASSKPGQVNEKLFF.

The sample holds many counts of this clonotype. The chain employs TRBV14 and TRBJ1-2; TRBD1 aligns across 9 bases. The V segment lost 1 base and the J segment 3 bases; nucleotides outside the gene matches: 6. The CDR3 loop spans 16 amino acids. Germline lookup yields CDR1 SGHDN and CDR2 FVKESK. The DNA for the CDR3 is TGTGCCAGCAGCCAAGGGTTGTGGACAGGGGACTATGGCTACACCTTC. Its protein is CASSQGLWTGDYGYTF.

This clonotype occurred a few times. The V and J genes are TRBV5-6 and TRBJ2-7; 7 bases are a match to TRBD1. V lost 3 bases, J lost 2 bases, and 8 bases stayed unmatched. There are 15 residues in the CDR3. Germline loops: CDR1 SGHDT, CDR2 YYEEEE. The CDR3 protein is CASSSRQGGTYEQYF. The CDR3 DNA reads TGTGCCAGCAGCTCTCGACAGGGTGGTACCTACGAGCAGTACTTC.

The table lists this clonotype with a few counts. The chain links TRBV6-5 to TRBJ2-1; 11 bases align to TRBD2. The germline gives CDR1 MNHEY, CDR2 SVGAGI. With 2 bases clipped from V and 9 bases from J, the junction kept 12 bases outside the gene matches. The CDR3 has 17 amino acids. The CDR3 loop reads CASSYDYGLAGGGEQFF. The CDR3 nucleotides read TGTGCCAGCAGTTACGATTATGGCCTAGCGGGGGGAGGTGAGCAGTTCTTC.

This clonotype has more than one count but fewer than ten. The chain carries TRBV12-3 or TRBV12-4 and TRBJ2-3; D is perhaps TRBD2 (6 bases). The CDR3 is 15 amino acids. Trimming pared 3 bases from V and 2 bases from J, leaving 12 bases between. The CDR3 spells CASSLSGAFTDTQYF. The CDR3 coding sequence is TGTGCCAGCAGTTTGTCGGGAGCCTTCACAGATACGCAGTATTTT.

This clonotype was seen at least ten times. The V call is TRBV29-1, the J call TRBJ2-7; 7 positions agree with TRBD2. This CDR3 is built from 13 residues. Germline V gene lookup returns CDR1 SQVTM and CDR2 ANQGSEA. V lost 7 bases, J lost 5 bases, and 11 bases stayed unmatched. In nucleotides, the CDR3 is TGCAGCGCATTAGCGGGCCGAGTGGACGAGCAGTACTTC. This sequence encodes CSALAGRVDEQYF.

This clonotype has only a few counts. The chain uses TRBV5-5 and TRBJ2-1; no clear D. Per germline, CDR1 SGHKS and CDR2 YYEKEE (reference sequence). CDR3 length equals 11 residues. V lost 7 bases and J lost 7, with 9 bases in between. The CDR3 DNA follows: TGTGCCAGCCAAACATCGAATGAGCAGTTCTTC. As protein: CASQTSNEQFF.

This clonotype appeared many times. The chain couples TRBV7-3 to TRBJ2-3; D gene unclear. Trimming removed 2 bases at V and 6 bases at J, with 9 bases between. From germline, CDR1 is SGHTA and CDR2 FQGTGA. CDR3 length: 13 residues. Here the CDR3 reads CASSLLAWDTQYF. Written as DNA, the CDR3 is TGTGCCAGCAGCTTACTGGCCTGGGATACGCAGTATTTT.

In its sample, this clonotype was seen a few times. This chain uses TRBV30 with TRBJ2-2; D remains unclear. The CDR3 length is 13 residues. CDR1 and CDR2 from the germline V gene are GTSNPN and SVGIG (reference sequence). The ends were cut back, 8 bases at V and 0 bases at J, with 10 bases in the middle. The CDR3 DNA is TGTGCCATCGACTTATCGAACACCGGGGAGCTGTTTTTT. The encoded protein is CAIDLSNTGELFF.

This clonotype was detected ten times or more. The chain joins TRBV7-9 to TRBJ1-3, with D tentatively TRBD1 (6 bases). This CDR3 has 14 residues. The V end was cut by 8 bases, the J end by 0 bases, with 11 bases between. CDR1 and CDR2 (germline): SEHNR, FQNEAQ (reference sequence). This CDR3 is CASQGIDSGNTIYF. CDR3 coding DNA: TGTGCCAGCCAGGGGATTGACTCTGGAAACACCATATATTTT.

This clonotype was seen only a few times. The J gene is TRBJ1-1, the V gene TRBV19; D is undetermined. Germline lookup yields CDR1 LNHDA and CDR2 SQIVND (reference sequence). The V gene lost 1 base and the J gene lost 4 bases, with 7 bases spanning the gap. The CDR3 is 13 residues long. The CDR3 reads CASSIAKGTEAFF. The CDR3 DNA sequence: TGTGCCAGTAGTATAGCTAAGGGCACTGAAGCTTTCTTT.

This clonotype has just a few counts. DNA for the CDR3: TGTGCCAGCAGCGTACCCCCGGGGGGGAGTACAGATACGCAGTATTTT. It translates to CASSVPPGGSTDTQYF. The V call is TRBV9, the J call TRBJ2-3, with TRBD2 matching over 8 bases. V shed 1 base, J shed 3 bases, and the junction held 7 bases outside the gene matches. The CDR3 consists of 16 residues. Looked up from germline, CDR1 is SGDLS and CDR2 is YYNGEE.